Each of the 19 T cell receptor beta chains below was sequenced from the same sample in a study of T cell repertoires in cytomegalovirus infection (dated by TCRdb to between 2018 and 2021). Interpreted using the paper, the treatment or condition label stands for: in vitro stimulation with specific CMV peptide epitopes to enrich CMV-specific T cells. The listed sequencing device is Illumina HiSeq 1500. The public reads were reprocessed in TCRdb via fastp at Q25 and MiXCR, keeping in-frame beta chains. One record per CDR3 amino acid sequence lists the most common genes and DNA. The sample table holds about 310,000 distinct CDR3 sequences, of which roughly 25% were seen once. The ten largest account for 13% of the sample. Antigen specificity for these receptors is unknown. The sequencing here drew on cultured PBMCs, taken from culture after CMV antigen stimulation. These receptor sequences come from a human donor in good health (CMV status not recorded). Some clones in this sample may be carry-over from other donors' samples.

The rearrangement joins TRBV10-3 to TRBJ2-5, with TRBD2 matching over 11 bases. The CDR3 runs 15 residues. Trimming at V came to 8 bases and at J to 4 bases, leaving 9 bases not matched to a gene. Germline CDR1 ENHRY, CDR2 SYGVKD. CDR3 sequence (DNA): TGTGCCATCCGACGGACTAGCGGGTTAGGAGAGACCCAGTACTTC. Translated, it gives CAIRRTSGLGETQYF.

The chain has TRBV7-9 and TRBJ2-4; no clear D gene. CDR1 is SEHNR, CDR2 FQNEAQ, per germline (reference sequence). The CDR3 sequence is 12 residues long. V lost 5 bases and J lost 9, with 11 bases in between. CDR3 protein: CASSNDLGIQYF. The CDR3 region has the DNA TGTGCCAGCAGCAACGACCTTGGCATTCAGTACTTC.

The CDR3 here is CASSWDRPYEQYF. Here the CDR3 DNA reads TGTGCCAGCAGCTGGGACAGGCCCTACGAGCAGTACTTC. The chain is built from TRBV5-6 and TRBJ2-7, with TRBD1 identical over 8 bases. From germline, CDR1 is SGHDT and CDR2 YYEEEE. V was clipped by 3 bases and J by 2 bases; unmatched bases: 1. This CDR3 is 13 amino acids long.

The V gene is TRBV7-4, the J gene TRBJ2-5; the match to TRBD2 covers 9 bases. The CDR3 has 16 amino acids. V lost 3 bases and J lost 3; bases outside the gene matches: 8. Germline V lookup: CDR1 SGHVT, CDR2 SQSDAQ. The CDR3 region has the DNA TGTGCCAGCAGCTTCACGACTAGCGGAAGCAAAGAGACCCAGTACTTC. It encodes CASSFTTSGSKETQYF.

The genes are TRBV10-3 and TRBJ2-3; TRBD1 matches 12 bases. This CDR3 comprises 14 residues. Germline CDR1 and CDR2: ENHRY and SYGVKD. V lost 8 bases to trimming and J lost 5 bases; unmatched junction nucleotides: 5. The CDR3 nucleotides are TGTGCCATCGGGGGACAGGGGGCGAAAGATACGCAGTATTTT. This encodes CAIGGQGAKDTQYF.

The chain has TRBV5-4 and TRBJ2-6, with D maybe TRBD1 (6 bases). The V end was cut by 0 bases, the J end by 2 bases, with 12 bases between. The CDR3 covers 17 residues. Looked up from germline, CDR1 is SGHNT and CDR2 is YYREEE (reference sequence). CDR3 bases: TGTGCCAGCAGCTTGGGGCCAGGGGACCCTGGGGCCAACGTCCTGACTTTC. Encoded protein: CASSLGPGDPGANVLTF.

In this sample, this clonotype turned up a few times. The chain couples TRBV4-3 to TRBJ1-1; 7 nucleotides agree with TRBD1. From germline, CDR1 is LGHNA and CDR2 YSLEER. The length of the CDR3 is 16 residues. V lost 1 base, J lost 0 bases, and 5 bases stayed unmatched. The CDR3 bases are TGCGCCAGCAGCCAAGGAATACAGGGGCTGAACACTGAAGCTTTCTTT. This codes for CASSQGIQGLNTEAFF.

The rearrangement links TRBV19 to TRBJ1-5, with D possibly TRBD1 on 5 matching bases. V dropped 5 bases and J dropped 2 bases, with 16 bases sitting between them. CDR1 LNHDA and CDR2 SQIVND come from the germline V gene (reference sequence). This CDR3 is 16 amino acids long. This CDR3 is CASSVNTGGGNQPQHF. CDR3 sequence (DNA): TGTGCCAGTAGTGTAAATACAGGAGGAGGCAATCAGCCCCAGCATTTT.

The DNA for the CDR3 is TGTGCCAGCACCGACCCCGGGACAGAAAGCTACGAGCAGTACGTC. Its translation: CASTDPGTESYEQYV. V gene TRBV6-2 or TRBV6-3 combines with J gene TRBJ2-7; 7 bases are shared with TRBD1. The CDR3 is made up of 15 amino acids. Germline CDR1 reads MNHEY; CDR2 reads SVGEGT. J lost 3 bases, V lost 7 bases, and 12 bases had no gene match.

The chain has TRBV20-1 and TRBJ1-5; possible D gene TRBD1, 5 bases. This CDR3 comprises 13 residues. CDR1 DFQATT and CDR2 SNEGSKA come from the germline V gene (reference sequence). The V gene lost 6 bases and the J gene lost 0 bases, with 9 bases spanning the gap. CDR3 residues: CSAITGSNQPQHF. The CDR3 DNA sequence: TGCAGTGCCATTACAGGTAGCAATCAGCCCCAGCATTTT.

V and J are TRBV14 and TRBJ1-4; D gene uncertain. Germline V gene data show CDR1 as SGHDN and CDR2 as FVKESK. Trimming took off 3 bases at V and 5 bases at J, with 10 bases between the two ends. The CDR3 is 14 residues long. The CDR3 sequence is CASSHWGPNEKLFF. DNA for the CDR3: TGTGCCAGCAGCCACTGGGGTCCCAATGAAAAACTGTTTTTT.

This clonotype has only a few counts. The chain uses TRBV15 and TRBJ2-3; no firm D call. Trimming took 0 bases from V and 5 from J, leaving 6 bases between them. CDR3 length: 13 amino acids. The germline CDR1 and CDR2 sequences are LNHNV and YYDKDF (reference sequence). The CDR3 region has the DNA TGTGCCACCAGCAGAGATCGTCTAGATACGCAGTATTTT. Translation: CATSRDRLDTQYF.

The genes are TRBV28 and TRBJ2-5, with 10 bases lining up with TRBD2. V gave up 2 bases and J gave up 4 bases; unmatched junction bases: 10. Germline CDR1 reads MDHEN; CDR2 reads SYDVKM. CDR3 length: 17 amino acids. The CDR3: CASSLGVGASGRETQYF. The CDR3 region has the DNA TGTGCCAGCAGTTTAGGTGTTGGGGCTAGCGGGAGAGAGACCCAGTACTTC. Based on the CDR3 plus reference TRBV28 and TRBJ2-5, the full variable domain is DVKVTQSSRYLVKRTGEKVFLECVQDMDHENMFWYRQDPGLGLRLIYFSYDVKMKEKGDIPEGYSVSREKKERFSLILESASTNQTSMYLCASSLGVGASGRETQYFGPGTRLLVL.

The CDR3 sequence is CASSLDRTSSGNTIYF. For the CDR3, the DNA is TGTGCCAGCAGCTTAGACAGGACCAGCTCTGGAAACACCATATATTTT. The genes are TRBV7-2 and TRBJ1-3; TRBD1 might be the D (5 bases). The CDR3 extends over 16 amino acids. Germline CDR1 and CDR2: SGHTA and FQGNSA. The germline V and J ends were trimmed by 1 base and 0 bases, with 10 bases remaining between them. The full variable domain, with the rest looked up from reference TRBV7-2 and TRBJ1-3, is GAGVSQSPSNKVTEKGKDVELRCDPISGHTALYWYRQSLGQGLEFLIYFQGNSAPDKSGLPSDRFSAERTGGSVSTLTIQRTQQEDSAVYLCASSLDRTSSGNTIYFGEGSWLTVV.

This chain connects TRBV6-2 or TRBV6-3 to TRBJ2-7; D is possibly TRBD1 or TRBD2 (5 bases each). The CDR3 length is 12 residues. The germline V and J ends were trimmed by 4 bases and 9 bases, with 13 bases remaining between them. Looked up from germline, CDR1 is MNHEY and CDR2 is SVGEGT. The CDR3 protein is CASSFQGVVQYV. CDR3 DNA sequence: TGTGCCAGCAGTTTTCAGGGAGTCGTGCAGTACGTC.

CDR3 sequence: CATSDTGTDRPYGYTF. The CDR3 DNA follows: TGTGCCACCAGTGACACCGGGACCGACCGACCTTATGGCTACACCTTC. The chain combines TRBV24-1 with TRBJ1-2; a possible D gene is TRBD1 (5 bases). CDR3 length: 16 residues. Germline V CDR1 and CDR2: KGHDR, SFDVKD. Trimming cost V 4 bases and J 5 bases, with 19 bases left between them.

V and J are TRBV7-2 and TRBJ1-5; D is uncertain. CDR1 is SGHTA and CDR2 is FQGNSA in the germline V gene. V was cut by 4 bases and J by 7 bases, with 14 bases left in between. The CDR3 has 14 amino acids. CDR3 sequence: CASSWKIQEQPQHF. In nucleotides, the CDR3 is TGTGCCAGCAGCTGGAAGATTCAAGAACAGCCCCAGCATTTT.

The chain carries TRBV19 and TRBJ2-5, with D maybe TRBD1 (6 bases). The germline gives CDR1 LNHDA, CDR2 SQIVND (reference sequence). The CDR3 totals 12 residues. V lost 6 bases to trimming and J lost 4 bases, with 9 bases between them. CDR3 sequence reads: CASRGQGETQYF. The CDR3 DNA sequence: TGTGCCAGTAGGGGACAAGGAGAGACCCAGTACTTC.

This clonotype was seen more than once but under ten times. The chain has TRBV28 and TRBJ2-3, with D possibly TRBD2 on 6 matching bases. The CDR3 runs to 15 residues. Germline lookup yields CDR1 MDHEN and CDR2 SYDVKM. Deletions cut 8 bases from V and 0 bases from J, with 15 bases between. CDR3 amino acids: CASATEGLSTDTQYF. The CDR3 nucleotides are TGTGCCAGCGCCACGGAGGGCCTAAGCACAGATACGCAGTATTTT.